This note documents a single TCR beta chain sequence. TCR beta libraries were built with iRepertoire HTBI primers and Arm-PCR of CDR3 regions. TCRdb reprocessed the multiplex PCR reads via MiXCR and lists one record per CDR3 protein. The table lists some 370,000 distinct CDR3 sequences, approximately 12% of them singletons, with about 20% in the top ten. Time point indicated: newly diagnosed GD, antithyroid drugs for less than 3 months. Extracted RNA from PBMCs served as the source of the TCR library. Germline V gene sequence: CDR1 SGHRS, CDR2 YFSETQ. Trimming cost V 0 bases and J 4 bases, with 10 bases left between them. This CDR3 has 14 residues. The data are from a study of regulatory T cells in long-lasting Graves disease. This same sample was also taken into another study, of T cells in Graves' hyperthyroidism and ophthalmopathy.

The receptor's source is a woman aged 18 to 35 with Graves disease. The chain carries TRBV5-1 and TRBJ1-1, with D perhaps TRBD1 (6 bases). This specimen was peripheral blood mononuclear cells (PBMCs), taken at new diagnosis, from a patient treated with antithyroid drugs. The CDR3 is CASSLEGHPTEAFF. The CDR3 nucleotides read TGCGCCAGCAGCTTGGAGGGACACCCCACTGAAGCTTTCTTT. The full variable domain, completed using reference TRBV5-1 and TRBJ1-1, is KAGVTQTPRYLIKTRGQQVTLSCSPISGHRSVSWYQQTPGQGLQFLFEYFSETQRNKGNFPGRFSGRQFSNSRSEMNVSTLELGDSALYLCASSLEGHPTEAFFGQGTRLTVV.